Following are 28 T cell receptor beta chains from one sample sequenced in a study of T cell changes during pregnancy in multiple sclerosis. Generated by immunoSEQ multiplex PCR, the TCRdb table keeps only in-frame clones and is missing some. The sample records about 68,000 clones, about 89% being singletons. Sample: peripheral blood, taken in the second trimester of pregnancy. The receptor set was obtained from a female donor with multiple sclerosis, enrolled in a pregnancy study.

V and J are TRBV27 and TRBJ2-7; perhaps TRBD1 as D (6 bases). Germline CDR1 and CDR2: MNHEY and SMNVEV (reference sequence). V gave up 5 bases and J gave up 2 bases, with 13 bases separating them. CDR3 length equals 14 residues. CDR3 bases: TGTGCCAGCAGTGTACGGGACACACCCTACGAGCAGTACTTC. This translates into CASSVRDTPYEQYF.

The rearrangement uses TRBV5-1 and TRBJ1-3; the match to TRBD1 covers 7 bases. J lost 1 base, V lost 0 bases, and 10 bases had no gene match. Germline loops: CDR1 SGHRS, CDR2 YFSETQ. There are 18 residues in the CDR3. CDR3 sequence: CASSLEEARGFSGNTIYF. The CDR3 coding sequence is TGCGCCAGCAGCTTGGAGGAAGCCAGGGGGTTTTCTGGAAACACCATATATTTT.

The V and J genes are TRBV11-2 and TRBJ2-5; 9 nucleotides match TRBD1. CDR3 length equals 14 residues. Germline lookup yields CDR1 SGHAT and CDR2 FQNNGV. Trimming at V came to 5 bases and at J to 4 bases, leaving 5 bases not matched to a gene. This CDR3 is CASSRDRARETQYF. CDR3 nucleotides: TGTGCCAGCAGCCGGGACAGGGCCCGAGAGACCCAGTACTTC.

The chain joins TRBV4-2 to TRBJ2-5, with TRBD2 as a possible D gene (6 bases). The germline V and J ends were trimmed by 4 bases and 7 bases, with 19 bases remaining between them. Germline V gene sequence: CDR1 LGHNA, CDR2 YNFKEQ. CDR3 length: 15 residues. CDR3 coding DNA: TGTGCCAGCAGCCTATTAGGGGAGGTTCCCGGGACCCAGTACTTC. Encoded protein: CASSLLGEVPGTQYF.

The chain uses TRBV5-6 and TRBJ2-5, with 7 nucleotides matching TRBD1. The trim removed 4 bases at V and 1 base at J, leaving 4 bases unmatched. The germline gives CDR1 SGHDT, CDR2 YYEEEE. The CDR3 runs to 14 residues. CDR3 coding DNA: TGTGCCAGCAGCCGGGGACAGTTCCAAGAGACCCAGTACTTC. It yields the protein CASSRGQFQETQYF.

The genes are TRBV4-1 and TRBJ2-2, with a tentative D call TRBD2 (5 bases). With 0 bases removed from V and 10 bases from J, the gap between germline ends came to 12 bases. This CDR3 contains 14 residues. CDR1 and CDR2 from the germline V gene are MGHRA and YSYEKL. The CDR3: CASSQDEGPPELFF. As DNA, the CDR3 is TGCGCCAGCAGCCAAGATGAGGGCCCTCCGGAGCTGTTTTTT.

V is TRBV15 and J is TRBJ1-2; possibly TRBD1 for D (5 bases). Germline CDR1 and CDR2: LNHNV and YYDKDF (reference sequence). CDR3 length equals 15 residues. Trimming took off 5 bases at V and 4 bases at J, with 17 bases between the two ends. The CDR3 spells CATSSRTQTVYGYTF. The DNA of the CDR3 is TGTGCCACCAGCTCGAGGACACAAACTGTCTATGGCTACACCTTC.

The chain joins TRBV7-2 to TRBJ2-3; TRBD2 matches 9 bases. Per germline, CDR1 SGHTA and CDR2 FQGNSA. V dropped 6 bases and J dropped 6; count of bases not matched to a gene: 10. The CDR3 length is 15 residues. DNA for the CDR3: TGTGCCAGCAGACGGAAGGGACTAGCAGCCGATACGCAGTATTTT. Its protein product is CASRRKGLAADTQYF. Filled out from reference TRBV7-2 and TRBJ2-3, the complete variable domain reads GAGVSQSPSNKVTEKGKDVELRCDPISGHTALYWYRQSLGQGLEFLIYFQGNSAPDKSGLPSDRFSAERTGGSVSTLTIQRTQQEDSAVYLCASRRKGLAADTQYFGPGTRLTVL.

V and J are TRBV5-4 and TRBJ1-1; weak D call: TRBD1 (6 bases). The length of the CDR3 is 13 residues. CDR1 is SGHNT and CDR2 is YYREEE in the germline V gene (reference sequence). Deletions cut 5 bases from V and 6 bases from J, with 14 bases between. CDR3 bases: TGTGCCAGCAGTCCAGGGGTTAGGGCTGAAGCTTTCTTT. Its protein product is CASSPGVRAEAFF.

The chain has TRBV19 and TRBJ2-5; 7 positions match TRBD2. The junction had 11 bases not matched to a gene; V was cut back by 5 bases and J by 2 bases. In germline, CDR1 is LNHDA, CDR2 SQIVND (reference sequence). CDR3 length: 16 amino acids. Written as DNA, the CDR3 is TGTGCCAGTAGTCCGTGGAAGACCGGGGGGCAAGAGACCCAGTACTTC. Protein: CASSPWKTGGQETQYF.

J is TRBJ1-1 and V is TRBV4-3; D unresolved. The CDR3 is 16 residues long. Germline V gene data show CDR1 as LGHNA and CDR2 as YSLEER. V dropped 0 bases and J dropped 1 base, with 12 bases sitting between them. CDR3 nucleotides: TGCGCCAGCAGCCAAGATTTTTCGTCAGAGAACACTGAAGCTTTCTTT. This translates into CASSQDFSSENTEAFF.

This clone appeared a single time. The chain is built from TRBV27 and TRBJ2-7, with D hard to call. V dropped 3 bases and J dropped 0 bases, with 6 bases sitting between them. Germline-derived CDR1 and CDR2 are MNHEY and SMNVEV (reference sequence). The CDR3 is 13 amino acids. The CDR3 is CASSFYSSYEQYF. As DNA, the CDR3 is TGTGCCAGCAGTTTTTACAGCTCCTACGAGCAGTACTTC.

This chain connects TRBV4-2 to TRBJ2-6, with no clear D. The CDR3 is 15 residues long. Germline CDR1 reads LGHNA; CDR2 reads YNFKEQ. The V gene lost 4 bases and the J gene lost 5 bases, with 12 bases spanning the gap. The CDR3 region has the DNA TGTGCCAGCAGCCCACAGAGCAACTGGGCCAACGTCCTGACTTTC. Residues: CASSPQSNWANVLTF.

The rearrangement uses TRBV7-8 and TRBJ2-7; maybe TRBD1 (5 bases). From germline, CDR1 is SGHVS and CDR2 FQNEAQ. This CDR3 region has 13 residues. V lost 0 bases and J lost 4, with 7 bases in between. This CDR3 reads CASSLAQDYEQYF. CDR3 bases: TGTGCCAGCAGCTTAGCACAGGATTACGAGCAGTACTTC.

The chain carries TRBV11-1 and TRBJ1-3; unclear D gene. The germline V and J ends were trimmed by 5 bases and 0 bases, with 2 bases remaining between them. The V gene's germline CDR1 is SGHAT and CDR2 FQDESV (reference sequence). This CDR3 contains 12 residues. CDR3 protein: CASSLSGNTIYF. DNA of the CDR3: TGTGCCAGCAGCCTCTCTGGAAACACCATATATTTT.

V is TRBV5-6 and J is TRBJ1-1; the D is unclear. The V gene's germline CDR1 is SGHDT and CDR2 YYEEEE. The V and J ends lost 4 bases and 1 base respectively, with 5 bases between them. This CDR3 has 12 residues. CDR3 in amino acids: CASSIQNTEAFF. DNA for the CDR3: TGTGCCAGCAGCATCCAGAACACTGAAGCTTTCTTT.

The chain uses TRBV5-6 and TRBJ1-1; the match to TRBD1 covers 9 bases. The germline V gene encodes CDR1 SGHDT and CDR2 YYEEEE. There are 13 residues in the CDR3. The V segment lost 1 base and the J segment 11 bases; nucleotides outside the gene matches: 6. In nucleotides, the CDR3 is TGTGCCAGCAGCTTGTGGGGGACAGGGACTGCTTTCTTT. Protein product: CASSLWGTGTAFF.

This sequence joins TRBV11-2 and TRBJ1-1; D is perhaps TRBD1 (6 bases). The V end lost 5 bases, the J end lost 5 bases, and 15 bases lay between the germline ends. The CDR3 extends over 14 amino acids. CDR1 and CDR2 (germline): SGHAT, FQNNGV. CDR3 nucleotides: TGTGCCAGCAGCCAAGGGGGAGTGGGGACTGAAGCTTTCTTT. Its translation: CASSQGGVGTEAFF. The entire variable domain, with the rest obtained from reference TRBV11-2 and TRBJ1-1, is as follows: EAGVAQSPRYKIIEKRQSVAFWCNPISGHATLYWYQQILGQGPKLLIQFQNNGVVDDSQLPKDRFSAERLKGVDSTLKIQPAKLEDSAVYLCASSQGGVGTEAFFGQGTRLTVV.

The V gene is TRBV9, the J gene TRBJ1-4, with D unclear. The germline V and J ends were trimmed by 0 bases and 1 base, with 7 bases remaining between them. Looked up from germline, CDR1 is SGDLS and CDR2 is YYNGEE. This CDR3 is 15 amino acids long. The CDR3 loop is CASSVDGGTNEKLFF. CDR3 sequence (DNA): TGTGCCAGCAGCGTAGACGGCGGAACTAATGAAAAACTGTTTTTT.

This sequence joins TRBV6-1 and TRBJ2-5, with 12 bases fitting TRBD2. This CDR3 comprises 14 residues. Trimming took 7 bases from V and 4 from J; bases not matched to a gene: 4. CDR1 and CDR2 from the germline V gene are MNHNS and SASEGT. In nucleotides, the CDR3 is TGTGCCAGCACTAGCGGGGGGGCCCGAGAGACCCAGTACTTC. Its translation: CASTSGGARETQYF.

This clone appeared a single time. This chain links TRBV5-1 with TRBJ1-6; TRBD1 is a possible D gene (6 bases). Looked up from germline, CDR1 is SGHRS and CDR2 is YFSETQ. CDR3 length: 17 residues. The V and J ends lost 2 bases and 8 bases respectively, with 20 bases between them. The chain's CDR3 is CASSFLPGTRGDSPLHF. The DNA for the CDR3 is TGCGCCAGCAGCTTCCTCCCCGGGACAAGGGGTGATTCACCCCTCCACTTT.

The rearrangement links TRBV7-2 to TRBJ1-1; a possible D gene is TRBD1 (5 bases). This CDR3 is 13 amino acids long. From germline, CDR1 is SGHTA and CDR2 FQGNSA. Trimming cost V 8 bases and J 1 base, with 11 bases left between them. The CDR3 here is CASLLGGNTEAFF. The CDR3 DNA sequence: TGTGCCAGCTTACTCGGGGGGAACACTGAAGCTTTCTTT.

V usage is TRBV2 and J usage is TRBJ2-5; 11 bases fit TRBD2. The V and J ends lost 9 bases and 1 base, in that order; junction bases with no gene match: 7. This CDR3 comprises 15 residues. CDR1 is SNHLY and CDR2 is FYNNEI in the germline V gene. In DNA form, the CDR3 reads TGTGCCAGTAAACTAGCGGGGGTCATCCAAGAGACCCAGTACTTC. This sequence encodes CASKLAGVIQETQYF.

The CDR3 reads CASGLVNTEAFF. DNA of the CDR3: TGTGCCAGCGGACTGGTTAACACTGAAGCTTTCTTT. The rearrangement links TRBV7-8 to TRBJ1-1; D ambiguous. Trimming left V 8 bases short and J 2 bases short, with 9 bases between. Germline CDR1 reads SGHVS; CDR2 reads FQNEAQ. CDR3 length: 12 residues.

The chain uses TRBV6-1 and TRBJ1-3; TRBD1 matches at 9 bases. Losses at the gene ends were 3 bases for V and 2 bases for J; bases not matched to a gene: 8. The V gene's germline CDR1 is MNHNS and CDR2 SASEGT. This CDR3 spans 17 amino acids. For the CDR3, the DNA is TGTGCCAGCAGTGACCACAGGGGGCGCGTCACTGGAAACACCATATATTTT. It specifies CASSDHRGRVTGNTIYF.

The CDR3 is CASSPFRGFRTDTQYF. The CDR3 DNA follows: TGTGCCAGCAGCCCCTTCAGGGGCTTTCGCACAGATACGCAGTATTTT. The V gene is TRBV5-8, the J gene TRBJ2-3; TRBD1 might be the D (6 bases). V was shortened by 4 bases and J by 1 base, with 16 bases between the two germline ends. The CDR3 length is 16 residues. The germline gives CDR1 SGHTS, CDR2 YDEGEE.

This chain connects TRBV9 to TRBJ2-7; 7 bases agree with TRBD1. This CDR3 is 15 amino acids long. Germline V gene data show CDR1 as SGDLS and CDR2 as YYNGEE. The junction had 8 bases not matched to a gene; V was cut back by 4 bases and J by 1 base. This chain's CDR3 is CASSPRDRGSYEQYF. The CDR3 DNA reads TGTGCCAGCAGCCCCCGGGACAGAGGGTCCTACGAGCAGTACTTC. The full variable domain, its missing parts supplied by reference TRBV9 and TRBJ2-7, is DSGVTQTPKHLITATGQRVTLRCSPRSGDLSVYWYQQSLDQGLQFLIQYYNGEERAKGNILERFSAQQFPDLHSELNLSSLELGDSALYFCASSPRDRGSYEQYFGPGTRLTVT.

This rearrangement joins TRBV2 to TRBJ1-1; TRBD1 agrees at 8 bases. The CDR3 consists of 14 residues. CDR1 is SNHLY and CDR2 is FYNNEI in the germline V gene. J gave up 0 bases and V 10 bases, and 7 bases lay outside the gene matches. For the CDR3, the DNA is TGTGCCACCTACACAGGGGGAGTGAACACTGAAGCTTTCTTT. It encodes CATYTGGVNTEAFF.